One sample yielded the 8 T cell receptor beta chains listed below, sequenced in a study of shared clonotypes between healthy human individuals. The protocol was immunoSEQ multiplex PCR, while the TCRdb copy is restricted to in-frame clones and leaves out a portion. This table has over 1.5 million clones, roughly 98% appearing once. The source material was naive CD4+ T cells sorted from blood. Subset noted: CD45RA+ positively selected. Receptor source: a man aged 25 to 40 in good health.

The chain has TRBV18 and TRBJ2-7; TRBD2 agrees at 8 bases. Germline V lookup: CDR1 KGHSH, CDR2 LQKENI. The V segment lost 4 bases and the J segment 12 bases; nucleotides outside the gene matches: 5. CDR3 length: 11 amino acids. This CDR3 is CASSQPGGPYF. CDR3 DNA sequence: TGTGCCAGCTCACAACCGGGAGGGCCGTACTTC. The full variable domain, its missing parts supplied by reference TRBV18 and TRBJ2-7, is NAGVMQNPRHLVRRRGQEARLRCSPMKGHSHVYWYRQLPEEGLKFMVYLQKENIIDESGMPKERFSAEFPKEGPSILRIQQVVRGDSAAYFCASSQPGGPYFGPGTRLTVT.

The rearrangement links TRBV5-1 to TRBJ2-1; 8 nucleotides align to TRBD2. Germline V gene lookup returns CDR1 SGHRS and CDR2 YFSETQ. The CDR3 is 19 residues long. V lost 0 bases, J lost 7 bases, and 18 bases stayed unmatched. CDR3 sequence (DNA): TGCGCCAGCAGCTTGGAAAGGTGGATTGTTGCGGGAGGAAAGAATGAGCAGTTCTTC. Residues: CASSLERWIVAGGKNEQFF.

V gene TRBV11-1 combines with J gene TRBJ2-1, with 15 nucleotides matching TRBD2. Trimming took 6 bases from V and 7 from J; bases not matched to a gene: 7. This CDR3 region has 16 residues. The V gene's germline CDR1 is SGHAT and CDR2 FQDESV (reference sequence). The CDR3 protein is CASSNPGLAGGNEQFF. CDR3 DNA: TGTGCCAGCAGTAATCCGGGACTAGCGGGGGGTAATGAGCAGTTCTTC.

The V gene is TRBV4-3, the J gene TRBJ1-4; TRBD1 agrees at 9 bases. Unmatched junction bases numbered 21, after V lost 0 bases and J lost 4 bases. The CDR3 spans 22 residues. Germline CDR1 reads LGHNA; CDR2 reads YSLEER. CDR3 protein: CASSQERTGTGFSTPSNEKLFF. In DNA, the CDR3 is TGCGCCAGCAGCCAAGAGAGGACCGGGACAGGGTTTTCTACGCCTAGTAATGAAAAACTGTTTTTT.

The chain employs TRBV7-8 and TRBJ1-1, with TRBD1 identical over 7 bases. The CDR3 loop spans 13 amino acids. Losses at the gene ends were 1 base for V and 10 bases for J; bases not matched to a gene: 6. Per the germline V gene, CDR1 is SGHVS and CDR2 is FQNEAQ. The CDR3 region is CASSLGQGVGAFF. Written as DNA, the CDR3 is TGTGCCAGCAGCTTAGGACAGGGAGTTGGAGCTTTCTTT.

V usage is TRBV27 and J usage is TRBJ2-6; a possible D gene is TRBD1 (5 bases). Per the germline V gene, CDR1 is MNHEY and CDR2 is SMNVEV (reference sequence). The CDR3 covers 19 residues. Trimming left V 5 bases short and J 4 bases short, with 24 bases between. CDR3 sequence reads: CASSGNPTGVLPGANVLTF. The CDR3, as DNA: TGTGCCAGCAGTGGAAATCCCACAGGTGTATTGCCCGGGGCCAACGTCCTGACTTTC.

In DNA form, the CDR3 reads TGTGCCAGCAGCTTAGGTGCCTCGAACACCGGGGAGCTGTTTTTT. Its translation is CASSLGASNTGELFF. The chain is built from TRBV5-4 and TRBJ2-2; no clear D. V dropped 2 bases and J dropped 0 bases, with 8 bases sitting between them. The CDR3 is made up of 15 amino acids. Germline assignment: CDR1 SGHNT and CDR2 YYREEE (reference sequence).

The chain uses TRBV11-2 and TRBJ2-1, with 7 bases matching TRBD2. This CDR3 contains 16 residues. The germline CDR1 and CDR2 sequences are SGHAT and FQNNGV. V lost 0 bases to trimming and J lost 0 bases; unmatched junction nucleotides: 2. CDR3 in amino acids: CASSLDGGGSYNEQFF. The DNA of the CDR3 is TGTGCCAGCAGCTTAGACGGCGGGGGCTCCTACAATGAGCAGTTCTTC.